This T cell receptor (beta chain) is drawn from a study of blood T cell repertoires in COVID-19. For the study at large: PBMCs, B-cell-depleted T cells, or T cells were the source of the cDNA or gDNA that made up the material.

Individuals in the exposed group had encountered a COVID-19 case within 2 weeks preceding study entry. Between the trimmed V and J ends, which lost 0 bases and 4 bases, there was a span of 7 bases. Germline V CDR1 and CDR2: SGHRS, YFSETQ. The CDR3 covers 13 residues. Assay used: immunoSEQ multiplex PCR; TCRdb lists only in-frame clones, some missing. The sample lists 400,000 to 500,000 clones, around nine tenths seen once, with about 1.5% in the top ten. To note about this clone: The sample has other DNA sequences that encode this CDR3 too.

This TCR was sampled from a woman aged 18-30 years who had been exposed to COVID-19. The sequenced sample was PBMCs or T cells enriched from blood (not recorded which). V and J are TRBV5-1 and TRBJ2-5, with no clear D. This CDR3 is CASSLGARETQYF. In nucleotides, the CDR3 is TGCGCCAGCAGCTTGGGAGCGAGAGAGACCCAGTACTTC.